This entry is about one TCR beta chain. Its antigen is still unknown. The sample is drawn from a study of cytomegalovirus exposure and HLA in healthy donors. Study background: Unique TCRs from HLA-typed donors, roughly 87 million of them, were held in an early data release.

Study findings and constraints: In an earlier analysis, about 87% or about 30%: the productive usage of most TCR beta V segments. Reportedly, diagnosis of cytomegalovirus status by the classifier showed high specificity and sensitivity. Among the most significant clusters, several appeared linked to common viral pathogens in a later analysis.

A multiplex PCR was run with 60 Vbeta primers and 13 Jbeta primers. Repertoires were generated with immunoSEQ multiplex PCR, while TCRdb's copy carries only in-frame clones and drops some. The repertoire has 150,000 to 200,000 clones, about 77% of them found once; the top ten carry 1.3%. V shed 5 bases and J shed 6 bases, with 10 bases lying between them. Germline CDR1 and CDR2: SGHVS and FQNEAQ. CDR3 length: 13 residues. This chain links TRBV7-8 with TRBJ2-2, with D possibly being TRBD1 (6 bases). This sequence originates from a woman aged 45-59 years in good health and CMV-seronegative. The sample comprised PBMCs. The DNA of the CDR3 is TGTGCCAGCAGCGGCGCAGGGGCCGGGGAGCTGTTTTTT. It is translated as CASSGAGAGELFF. The full variable domain, its missing parts supplied by reference TRBV7-8 and TRBJ2-2, is GAGVSQSPRYKVAKRGQDVALRCDPISGHVSLFWYQQALGQGPEFLTYFQNEAQLDKSGLPSDRFFAERPEGSVSTLKIQRTQQEDSAVYLCASSGAGAGELFFGEGSRLTVL.